The 24 T cell receptor beta chains listed next were all sequenced from one sample in a study of blood T cell repertoires in COVID-19. Assay used: immunoSEQ multiplex PCR; TCRdb lists only in-frame clones, some missing. Counted here are about 270,000 clones, 65% to 90% occurring once; the ten biggest clones make up 2.5% to 3%. The sequencing input was peripheral blood. These receptor sequences come from a woman aged 55-69 years with active or convalescent COVID-19.

This clone has more than one count but fewer than ten. This chain links TRBV3-1 (or the pseudogene TRBV3-2) with TRBJ1-2; TRBD1 matches at 10 bases. Germline assignment: CDR1 LGHDT and CDR2 YNNKEL (reference sequence). This CDR3 is built from 20 residues. V lost 1 base and J lost 6; bases outside the gene matches: 20. Here the CDR3 DNA reads TGTGCCAGCAGCCAAGTTCGTCCCCGGGACAGGGGACGGTTTTTCCATGGCTACACCTTC. It translates to CASSQVRPRDRGRFFHGYTF.

The rearrangement links TRBV6-1 to TRBJ1-1, with D unresolved. CDR3 size: 14 residues. Trimming removed 0 bases from V and 5 bases from J, with 10 bases in between. Germline V gene data show CDR1 as MNHNS and CDR2 as SASEGT. In DNA form, the CDR3 reads TGTGCCAGCAGTGAAGCGCTTCGGGAAACTGAAGCTTTCTTT. Translation: CASSEALRETEAFF.

The V call is TRBV19, the J call TRBJ2-2; 8 nucleotides align to TRBD1. The CDR3 is made up of 14 amino acids. Losses at the gene ends were 6 bases for V and 4 bases for J; bases not matched to a gene: 4. Looked up from germline, CDR1 is LNHDA and CDR2 is SQIVND (reference sequence). Written as DNA, the CDR3 is TGTGCCAGTAGCTCCACAGGGGGCACCGGGGAGCTGTTTTTT. Its protein is CASSSTGGTGELFF.

This sequence joins TRBV27 and TRBJ2-7; tentatively, D is TRBD1 (7 bases). The V end was cut by 10 bases, the J end by 7 bases, with 20 bases between. The germline CDR1 and CDR2 sequences are MNHEY and SMNVEV (reference sequence). The CDR3 is 13 residues long. The CDR3 region has the DNA TGTGCCACTGGGGGGACAGCGATGGGGGAGCAGTACTTC. Its translation: CATGGTAMGEQYF.

The chain combines TRBV27 with TRBJ2-1; D might be TRBD2 (6 bases). This CDR3 is 13 amino acids long. Trimming removed 3 bases from V and 9 bases from J, with 12 bases in between. Germline CDR1 is MNHEY and CDR2 is SMNVEV (reference sequence). CDR3 region: CASSFRWEAEQFF. DNA for the CDR3: TGTGCCAGCAGTTTTAGGTGGGAGGCTGAGCAGTTCTTC.

This chain joins TRBV7-9 and TRBJ1-2; TRBD1 matches 7 bases. CDR1 SEHNR and CDR2 FQNEAQ come from the germline V gene (reference sequence). After removal of 2 bases from V and 2 bases from J, the junction contained 8 bases not matched to a gene. The CDR3 runs to 16 residues. CDR3 nucleotide sequence: TGTGCCAGCAGCTTATTGGCAGGGGGAGACAACTATGGCTACACCTTC. Residues: CASSLLAGGDNYGYTF.

V is TRBV27 and J is TRBJ2-7; D not certain. The CDR3 consists of 13 residues. In germline, CDR1 is MNHEY, CDR2 SMNVEV (reference sequence). V lost 3 bases and J lost 1, with 7 bases in between. CDR3 amino acids: CASSFGRSYEQYF. For the CDR3, the DNA is TGTGCCAGCAGTTTTGGCAGGTCCTACGAGCAGTACTTC.

V gene TRBV7-8 combines with J gene TRBJ2-5; D ambiguous. Per germline, CDR1 SGHVS and CDR2 FQNEAQ. The CDR3 length is 17 residues. V was shortened by 1 base and J by 1 base, with 16 bases between the two germline ends. CDR3 residues: CASSLGSTPVGQETQYF. DNA for the CDR3: TGTGCCAGCAGCTTAGGGTCAACTCCCGTCGGCCAAGAGACCCAGTACTTC.

The chain uses TRBV7-6 and TRBJ1-5; no clear D gene. Trimming left V 4 bases short and J 11 bases short, with 9 bases between. There are 11 residues in the CDR3. In germline, CDR1 is SGHVS, CDR2 FNYEAQ. The DNA of the CDR3 is TGTGCCAGCAGCTCAGCGAGGGCCCAGCATTTT. Residues: CASSSARAQHF.

The rearrangement joins TRBV3-1 (or the pseudogene TRBV3-2) to TRBJ2-3, with 10 bases matching TRBD1. The germline gives CDR1 LGHDT, CDR2 YNNKEL (reference sequence). The V and J ends lost 5 bases and 5 bases, in that order; junction bases with no gene match: 7. The CDR3 contains 15 residues. The CDR3 coding sequence is TGTGCCAGCAGCACCAGACAGGGGGCGGGAGATACGCAGTATTTT. It is translated as CASSTRQGAGDTQYF.

The chain links TRBV6-6 to TRBJ1-4, with unresolved D. Germline V lookup: CDR1 MNHNY, CDR2 SVGAGI (reference sequence). CDR3 length equals 14 residues. The germline V and J ends were trimmed by 0 bases and 7 bases, with 9 bases remaining between them. The DNA for the CDR3 is TGTGCCAGCAGTTACTCGAACAGTGGTGAAAAACTGTTTTTT. Translating gives CASSYSNSGEKLFF.

The V gene is TRBV27, the J gene TRBJ1-1; 7 bases are shared with TRBD1. The germline V gene has CDR1 MNHEY and CDR2 SMNVEV (reference sequence). This CDR3 has 13 residues. The V gene end was trimmed by 5 bases and the J gene end by 5 bases; junction bases not matched to a gene: 5. CDR3 sequence reads: CASSLQGETEAFF. CDR3 bases: TGTGCCAGCAGTCTTCAGGGGGAGACTGAAGCTTTCTTT.

The chain employs TRBV9 and TRBJ1-1; TRBD1 aligns across 10 bases. The CDR3 runs to 18 residues. After removal of 4 bases from V and 5 bases from J, the junction contained 17 bases not matched to a gene. From germline, CDR1 is SGDLS and CDR2 YYNGEE. Here the CDR3 reads CASSYFGTEGQGRTEAFF. The DNA of the CDR3 is TGTGCCAGCAGCTATTTTGGGACGGAGGGACAGGGGAGGACTGAAGCTTTCTTT.

V usage is TRBV3-1 (or the pseudogene TRBV3-2) and J usage is TRBJ2-5; 11 bases are a match to TRBD2. J lost 5 bases, V lost 5 bases, and 7 bases had no gene match. Germline loops: CDR1 LGHDT, CDR2 YNNKEL (reference sequence). This CDR3 has 15 residues. The CDR3 spells CASSGSGGDLETQYF. As DNA, the CDR3 is TGTGCCAGCAGCGGTAGCGGGGGGGATTTGGAGACCCAGTACTTC.

This clone appeared once. The chain joins TRBV10-1 to TRBJ1-2, with 8 bases fitting TRBD1. Unmatched junction bases numbered 12, after V lost 0 bases and J lost 6 bases. This CDR3 contains 17 residues. The germline CDR1 and CDR2 sequences are WNHNN and SYGVQD (reference sequence). The CDR3 DNA follows: TGCGCCAGCAGTGAGTCGAATTCTGGACAGGGATCTAATGGCTACACCTTC. Amino acid sequence: CASSESNSGQGSNGYTF.

The chain joins TRBV19 to TRBJ1-6; TRBD1 aligns across 10 bases. Germline loops: CDR1 LNHDA, CDR2 SQIVND (reference sequence). Germline trimming cut 7 bases from V and 7 bases from J; bases unmatched to any gene: 7. The CDR3 contains 15 residues. CDR3 sequence: CASTEMDRGNSPLHF. CDR3 DNA: TGTGCCAGTACCGAGATGGACAGGGGGAATTCACCCCTCCACTTT.

This clone was seen a few times. The chain is built from TRBV7-8 and TRBJ2-7, with D possibly TRBD2 on 6 matching bases. Per the germline V gene, CDR1 is SGHVS and CDR2 is FQNEAQ. Trimming removed 6 bases at V and 7 bases at J, with 13 bases between. CDR3 length: 12 amino acids. The DNA of the CDR3 is TGTGCCAGCAGACCCTCGGGAGAGGAGCAGTACTTC. This encodes CASRPSGEEQYF. The full variable domain, its missing parts supplied by reference TRBV7-8 and TRBJ2-7, is GAGVSQSPRYKVAKRGQDVALRCDPISGHVSLFWYQQALGQGPEFLTYFQNEAQLDKSGLPSDRFFAERPEGSVSTLKIQRTQQEDSAVYLCASRPSGEEQYFGPGTRLTVT.

This clone was observed once. The chain links TRBV11-1 to TRBJ1-2; TRBD1 aligns across 9 bases. Germline CDR1 and CDR2: SGHAT and FQDESV (reference sequence). With 3 bases clipped from V and 8 bases from J, the junction kept 4 bases outside the gene matches. CDR3 length: 13 residues. The CDR3 region is CASSFGTGNGYTF. The CDR3 DNA sequence: TGTGCCAGCAGCTTCGGGACAGGGAACGGCTACACCTTC.

The count of this clone is one. The chain couples TRBV19 to TRBJ2-3; a weak D match, TRBD2 (6 bases). This CDR3 comprises 16 residues. Germline CDR1 reads LNHDA; CDR2 reads SQIVND (reference sequence). Trimming left V 4 bases short and J 6 bases short, with 20 bases between. The CDR3 here is CASSSRRGTGGDTQYF. CDR3 in DNA: TGTGCCAGTAGTAGTAGGAGGGGTACAGGCGGGGATACGCAGTATTTT.

This chain joins TRBV18 and TRBJ1-5; tentatively, D is TRBD1 (6 bases). The CDR3 length is 17 residues. V was clipped by 3 bases and J by 0 bases, with 15 bases between them. Germline V CDR1 and CDR2: KGHSH, LQKENI. The CDR3 DNA follows: TGTGCCAGCTCACCTAGATACAGGGTGCTTAGCAATCAGCCCCAGCATTTT. It yields the protein CASSPRYRVLSNQPQHF.

V is TRBV13 and J is TRBJ2-5; 9 nucleotides agree with TRBD1. The CDR3 is made up of 14 amino acids. Per germline, CDR1 PRHDT and CDR2 FYEKMQ (reference sequence). J lost 7 bases, V lost 6 bases, and 9 bases had no gene match. The CDR3 here is CASRRLPTGGTQYF. Written as DNA, the CDR3 is TGTGCCAGCAGGAGACTCCCGACAGGGGGGACCCAGTACTTC.

This rearrangement joins TRBV2 to TRBJ2-2; the D is unclear. Trimming pared 6 bases from V and 3 bases from J, leaving 8 bases between. Germline V CDR1 and CDR2: SNHLY, FYNNEI. The length of the CDR3 is 13 residues. Here the CDR3 reads CASRASDTGELFF. Written as DNA, the CDR3 is TGTGCCAGCAGAGCTAGTGACACCGGGGAGCTGTTTTTT.

This clone showed up just a few times. The J gene is TRBJ1-2, the V gene TRBV29-1, with TRBD1 matching 7 bases. V lost 6 bases and J lost 12; bases outside the gene matches: 13. Per germline, CDR1 SQVTM and CDR2 ANQGSEA. The CDR3 is 12 amino acids. The CDR3 sequence is CSVETGTEVDTF. CDR3 bases: TGCAGCGTGGAGACCGGGACAGAAGTAGACACCTTC.

With respect to this clone: This sample also contains other DNA sequences that code for the same CDR3. The chain carries TRBV7-9 and TRBJ2-1; no clear D gene. Germline CDR1 and CDR2: SEHNR and FQNEAQ (reference sequence). This CDR3 region has 11 residues. V gave up 5 bases and J gave up 4 bases, with 3 bases separating them. The CDR3 is CASSPYNEQFF. The CDR3 DNA is TGTGCCAGCAGCCCGTACAATGAGCAGTTCTTC.